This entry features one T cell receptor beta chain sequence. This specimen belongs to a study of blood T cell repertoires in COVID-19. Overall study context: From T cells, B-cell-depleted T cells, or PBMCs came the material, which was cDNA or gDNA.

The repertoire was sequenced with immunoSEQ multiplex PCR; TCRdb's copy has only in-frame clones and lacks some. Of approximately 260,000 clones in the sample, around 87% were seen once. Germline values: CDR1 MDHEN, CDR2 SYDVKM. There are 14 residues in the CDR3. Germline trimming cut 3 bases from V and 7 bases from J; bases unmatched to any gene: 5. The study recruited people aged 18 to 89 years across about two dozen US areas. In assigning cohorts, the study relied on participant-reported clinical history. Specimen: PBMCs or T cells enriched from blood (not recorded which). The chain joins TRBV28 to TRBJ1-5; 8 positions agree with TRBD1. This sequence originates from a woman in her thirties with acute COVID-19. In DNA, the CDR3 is TGTGCCAGCAGTTTCAGGGGGCCGGGGCAGCCCCAGCATTTT. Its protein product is CASSFRGPGQPQHF.